This TCR beta chain was found in a study of blood T cell repertoires in COVID-19. Study-level background: The origin of the acute and convalescent COVID-19 samples was the United States, Italy and Spain. Nucleic acid was either cDNA or gDNA, and it came from T cells, B-cell-depleted T cells, or PBMCs.

In the study's own analysis: For nucleated cells, counts were estimated from reference gene primer amplification. Sequencing was performed with immunoSEQ multiplex PCR; in TCRdb, only in-frame clones are kept and a portion is missing. V, J and clone size reflect that table, while D and trimming were determined from the DNA. Among tens of thousands of clones listed, approximately 91% were seen once. There are 12 residues in the CDR3. V lost 2 bases and J 4 bases, leaving 5 bases between the germline ends. Germline lookup yields CDR1 SGHVS and CDR2 FNYEAQ. Material for sequencing was peripheral blood. This rearrangement joins TRBV7-6 to TRBJ1-2; tentatively, D is TRBD1 (5 bases). The clonotype comes from a man in his sixties or seventies with acute or convalescent COVID-19. The CDR3 region is CASSLQGYGYTF. The CDR3, as DNA: TGTGCCAGCAGCTTACAGGGCTATGGCTACACCTTC. Combining the CDR3 with reference TRBV7-6 and TRBJ1-2 gives the whole variable domain GAGVSQSPRYKVTKRGQDVALRCDPISGHVSLYWYRQALGQGPEFLTYFNYEAQQDKSGLPNDRFSAERPEGSISTLTIQRTEQRDSAMYRCASSLQGYGYTFGSGTRLTVV.